This T cell receptor (beta chain) comes out of a study of cytomegalovirus exposure and HLA in healthy donors. Study overall: Earlier findings included nearly 120 million unique TCR beta sequences obtained from 170 million or so T cells. Findings and caveats of the study: V- and J-gene trimming of TCR beta was linked (in a later analysis) to a missense DCLRE1C variant. Listed as cytomegalovirus-associated were 150 or so TCR beta chains.

The J segment lost 7 bases and the V segment lost 6 bases, leaving 7 bases of the junction unmatched. Germline V gene data show CDR1 as MNHNY and CDR2 as SVGAGI (reference sequence). The CDR3 length is 15 residues. This clone has a handful of counts. The antigen is not known. PCR used 60 Vbeta primers and 13 Jbeta primers. TCRdb's table, derived via immunoSEQ multiplex PCR, lists solely in-frame clones and lacks some. Here the sample spans about 120,000 clones, roughly three fifths being singletons. This chain connects TRBV6-6 to TRBJ2-1, with TRBD2 matching over 12 bases. The sequenced material came from PBMCs. The receptor was isolated from a woman between 40 and 55 years old in good health and CMV-seropositive. For the CDR3, the DNA is TGTGCCAGCAGCCAGACTAGCGGGAGAATAAATGAGCAGTTCTTC. This translates into CASSQTSGRINEQFF.